The next 32 T cell receptor beta chains were all read from a single sample in a study of cytomegalovirus exposure and HLA in healthy donors. The study ran its PCR with 60 Vbeta and 13 Jbeta primers. Repertoires were generated with immunoSEQ multiplex PCR, while TCRdb's copy carries only in-frame clones and drops some. The table has about 69,000 clones, around 74% seen once. Sequences were obtained from PBMCs. These TCRs come from a young woman in good health and CMV-seropositive.

The chain is built from TRBV6-5 and TRBJ2-7; TRBD1 matches 8 bases. The CDR3 has 15 residues. Germline assignment: CDR1 MNHEY and CDR2 SVGAGI. V was pared by 2 bases and J by 3 bases, with 6 bases of the junction left unmatched. CDR3: CASSYGGQGIYEQYF. For the CDR3, the DNA is TGTGCCAGCAGTTACGGAGGACAGGGCATCTACGAGCAGTACTTC.

The chain combines TRBV28 with TRBJ2-3; D is perhaps TRBD1 (5 bases). This CDR3 contains 12 residues. CDR1 is MDHEN and CDR2 is SYDVKM in the germline V gene. Trimming removed 4 bases at V and 11 bases at J, with 13 bases between. CDR3 nucleotide sequence: TGTGCCAGCAGTTCCATTCTCCAGGGGCAGTATTTT. It encodes CASSSILQGQYF.

This clone was observed a handful of times. The chain uses TRBV9 and TRBJ1-1; TRBD1 matches 9 bases. The germline V gene has CDR1 SGDLS and CDR2 YYNGEE. V lost 4 bases and J lost 5; bases outside the gene matches: 6. The CDR3 totals 14 residues. The CDR3 DNA reads TGTGCCAGCAGCCTGGGACAGGGTGGGACTGAAGCTTTCTTT. Protein sequence: CASSLGQGGTEAFF.

Written as DNA, the CDR3 is TGCGCCAGCTCCGGGACAGAGAACACTGAAGCTTTCTTT. As protein: CASSGTENTEAFF. The gene calls are TRBV10-2 and TRBJ1-1; 7 nucleotides agree with TRBD1. V was clipped by 8 bases and J by 1 base; unmatched bases: 4. Germline CDR1 is WSHSY and CDR2 is SAAADI. The CDR3 sequence is 13 residues long.

This clone was recorded a few times. This chain uses TRBV28 with TRBJ1-3; D remains unclear. Deletions cut 6 bases from V and 9 bases from J, with 15 bases between. CDR1 and CDR2 from the germline V gene are MDHEN and SYDVKM. The CDR3 consists of 13 residues. CDR3 DNA sequence: TGTGCCAGCAGGGACTACCGACATCCCACCATATATTTT. Its translation: CASRDYRHPTIYF.

The V and J genes are TRBV5-4 and TRBJ2-1; TRBD2 aligns across 7 bases. CDR1 is SGHNT and CDR2 is YYREEE in the germline V gene (reference sequence). This CDR3 has 15 residues. The V and J ends lost 1 base and 2 bases, in that order; junction bases with no gene match: 3. The CDR3 coding sequence is TGTGCCAGCAGCTTGACGGGAGGAACCTACAATGAGCAGTTCTTC. Encoded protein: CASSLTGGTYNEQFF.

The chain links TRBV5-4 to TRBJ1-3; 8 bases agree with TRBD1. Germline loops: CDR1 SGHNT, CDR2 YYREEE (reference sequence). The V segment lost 2 bases and the J segment 4 bases; nucleotides outside the gene matches: 2. This CDR3 comprises 14 residues. The CDR3 bases are TGTGCCAGCAGCTTAGGACAGGGAGGAAACACCATATATTTT. Amino acids: CASSLGQGGNTIYF.

This chain links TRBV5-1 with TRBJ2-2; 10 bases agree with TRBD2. Germline V gene data show CDR1 as SGHRS and CDR2 as YFSETQ. With 1 base clipped from V and 3 bases from J, the junction kept 3 bases outside the gene matches. The CDR3 runs to 16 residues. The CDR3 DNA follows: TGCGCCAGCAGCTTGAGGGGACTAGCGTACACCGGGGAGCTGTTTTTT. The encoded protein is CASSLRGLAYTGELFF.

Only a few counts were recorded for this clone. V gene TRBV7-6 combines with J gene TRBJ1-1, with D unresolved. Germline V gives CDR1 SGHVS, CDR2 FNYEAQ. The V gene lost 1 base and the J gene lost 1 base, with 4 bases spanning the gap. CDR3 length: 13 amino acids. The CDR3: CASSLEQNTEAFF. DNA of the CDR3: TGTGCCAGCAGCTTAGAACAGAACACTGAAGCTTTCTTT. The full variable domain, completed using reference TRBV7-6 and TRBJ1-1, is GAGVSQSPRYKVTKRGQDVALRCDPISGHVSLYWYRQALGQGPEFLTYFNYEAQQDKSGLPNDRFSAERPEGSISTLTIQRTEQRDSAMYRCASSLEQNTEAFFGQGTRLTVV.

This clone was counted between two and nine times. The chain joins TRBV19 to TRBJ1-5, with D perhaps TRBD1 (5 bases). Trimming cost V 5 bases and J 5 bases, with 10 bases left between them. The CDR3 covers 13 residues. Germline V gene sequence: CDR1 LNHDA, CDR2 SQIVND (reference sequence). CDR3 region: CASSPDRDQPQHF. The CDR3 DNA reads TGTGCCAGTAGTCCTGACAGAGATCAGCCCCAGCATTTT. The variable domain in full, with the rest retrieved from reference TRBV19 and TRBJ1-5, is DGGITQSPKYLFRKEGQNVTLSCEQNLNHDAMYWYRQDPGQGLRLIYYSQIVNDFQKGDIAEGYSVSREKKESFPLTVTSAQKNPTAFYLCASSPDRDQPQHFGDGTRLSIL.

The chain employs TRBV5-1 and TRBJ2-5; a possible D gene is TRBD2 (6 bases). Trimming pared 4 bases from V and 5 bases from J, leaving 15 bases between. Germline CDR1 and CDR2: SGHRS and YFSETQ. CDR3 length: 14 residues. CDR3 coding DNA: TGCGCCAGCAGCCCGGGACTCCTTAAGGAGACCCAGTACTTC. It codes for CASSPGLLKETQYF.

The rearrangement joins TRBV29-1 to TRBJ1-1; 10 bases are shared with TRBD1. In germline, CDR1 is SQVTM, CDR2 ANQGSEA. This CDR3 comprises 13 residues. Unmatched junction bases numbered 2, after V lost 5 bases and J lost 2 bases. CDR3 in amino acids: CSVRTGGNTEAFF. The CDR3 coding sequence is TGCAGCGTTAGGACAGGGGGAAACACTGAAGCTTTCTTT. The complete variable domain, with remaining parts taken from reference TRBV29-1 and TRBJ1-1, reads SAVISQKPSRDICQRGTSLTIQCQVDSQVTMMFWYRQQPGQSLTLIATANQGSEATYESGFVIDKFPISRPNLTFSTLTVSNMSPEDSSIYLCSVRTGGNTEAFFGQGTRLTVV.

On this clone: One junction end does not reproduce the germline sequence, and a read error may be involved. The chain joins TRBV19 to TRBJ2-3, with 8 bases fitting TRBD1. This CDR3 has 13 residues. Germline V gene data show CDR1 as LNHDA and CDR2 as SQIVND (reference sequence). The CDR3 region is CASGIRGPDTQYF. The CDR3 nucleotides read TGTGCCAGTGGTATCAGGGGGCCAGATACGCAGTATTTT.

This clone was detected once. V gene TRBV6-1 combines with J gene TRBJ1-1, with TRBD1 matching 7 bases. CDR3 length: 15 residues. CDR1 and CDR2 from the germline V gene are MNHNS and SASEGT. V gave up 0 bases and J gave up 1 base; unmatched junction bases: 2. The CDR3 reads CASSEARTGNTEAFF. CDR3 nucleotides: TGTGCCAGCAGTGAAGCTAGGACAGGGAACACTGAAGCTTTCTTT.

The chain links TRBV18 to TRBJ2-1; 9 bases line up with TRBD1. The CDR3 is made up of 15 amino acids. The ends lost 6 bases at V and 9 bases at J; junction bases unmatched: 12. The germline CDR1 and CDR2 sequences are KGHSH and LQKENI. CDR3 protein: CASSRPGQGYFEQFF. The CDR3 coding sequence is TGTGCCAGCTCCCGCCCGGGACAGGGATACTTTGAGCAGTTCTTC.

V usage is TRBV4-3 and J usage is TRBJ1-2; D may be TRBD1 (6 bases). CDR1 and CDR2 from the germline V gene are LGHNA and YSLEER. CDR3 length: 17 residues. With 0 bases removed from V and 2 bases from J, the gap between germline ends came to 16 bases. The CDR3 region has the DNA TGCGCCAGCAGCCAAGATGGGGGTACAGGGCGAAACTATGGCTACACCTTC. Translating gives CASSQDGGTGRNYGYTF.

The chain employs TRBV7-3 and TRBJ1-1, with D maybe TRBD1 (5 bases). This CDR3 has 16 residues. V dropped 4 bases and J dropped 1 base, with 16 bases sitting between them. Per germline, CDR1 SGHTA and CDR2 FQGTGA. CDR3 DNA: TGTGCCAGCAGCTCCCGAAGGCGGGGCAAGAACACTGAAGCTTTCTTT. Protein product: CASSSRRRGKNTEAFF.

The chain has TRBV6-6 and TRBJ1-1; perhaps TRBD1 as D (5 bases). Germline V gene data show CDR1 as MNHNY and CDR2 as SVGAGI (reference sequence). The CDR3 covers 14 residues. Trimming stripped 5 bases from V and 5 bases from J, with 15 bases between. The CDR3 DNA follows: TGTGCCAGCAGTCAGCCACCACGGGGGACTGAAGCTTTCTTT. This codes for CASSQPPRGTEAFF.

In nucleotides, the CDR3 is TGTGCCAGCAGTCAGGACAGCCAACTCGGGCAGTACTTC. This sequence encodes CASSQDSQLGQYF. The genes are TRBV28 and TRBJ2-7; TRBD1 might be the D (6 bases). CDR1 and CDR2 from the germline V gene are MDHEN and SYDVKM. Between the trimmed V and J ends, which lost 5 bases and 9 bases, there was a span of 17 bases. The CDR3 covers 13 residues.

This chain connects TRBV13 to TRBJ2-2, with D maybe TRBD2 (5 bases). Germline values: CDR1 PRHDT, CDR2 FYEKMQ (reference sequence). The CDR3 length is 12 residues. Trimming removed 7 bases at V and 7 bases at J, with 10 bases between. The CDR3 reads CASKQGGGELFF. The CDR3, as DNA: TGTGCCAGCAAACAAGGAGGCGGGGAGCTGTTTTTT.

This clone was detected only a few times. The chain is built from TRBV5-1 and TRBJ2-1; TRBD1 agrees at 9 bases. This CDR3 has 15 residues. The junction had 8 bases not matched to a gene; V was cut back by 4 bases and J by 6 bases. Germline CDR1 is SGHRS and CDR2 is YFSETQ. The CDR3 reads CASSIGQGPFNEQFF. The CDR3 DNA reads as TGCGCCAGCAGCATCGGACAGGGGCCTTTCAATGAGCAGTTCTTC.

V is TRBV2 and J is TRBJ2-3; 10 nucleotides agree with TRBD2. There are 15 residues in the CDR3. Germline CDR1 and CDR2: SNHLY and FYNNEI. The ends lost 4 bases at V and 5 bases at J; junction bases unmatched: 6. CDR3 protein: CASSGPSGSQDTQYF. CDR3 DNA sequence: TGTGCCAGCAGTGGTCCTAGCGGGAGTCAAGATACGCAGTATTTT.

In this sample, this clone turned up a few times. The chain uses TRBV4-3 and TRBJ2-3, with 14 bases matching TRBD2. V lost 3 bases, J lost 6 bases, and 2 bases stayed unmatched. Germline values: CDR1 LGHNA, CDR2 YSLEER. The CDR3 has 15 residues. For the CDR3, the DNA is TGCGCCAGCAGCCAGACTAGCGGGAGGGTGGATACGCAGTATTTT. Translating gives CASSQTSGRVDTQYF.

This clone was picked up a small number of times. The CDR3 DNA is TGTGCCAGCAGCCTGACAGATAGCAATCAGCCCCAGCATTTT. It yields the protein CASSLTDSNQPQHF. The chain combines TRBV11-2 with TRBJ1-5; a possible D gene is TRBD1 (5 bases). The CDR3 is 14 amino acids. V was shortened by 5 bases and J by 0 bases, with 8 bases between the two germline ends. The germline V gene has CDR1 SGHAT and CDR2 FQNNGV. The complete variable domain, with remaining parts taken from reference TRBV11-2 and TRBJ1-5, reads EAGVAQSPRYKIIEKRQSVAFWCNPISGHATLYWYQQILGQGPKLLIQFQNNGVVDDSQLPKDRFSAERLKGVDSTLKIQPAKLEDSAVYLCASSLTDSNQPQHFGDGTRLSIL.

The chain combines TRBV25-1 with TRBJ1-2; 9 positions agree with TRBD1. This CDR3 region has 14 residues. V lost 1 base, J lost 4 bases, and 1 base stayed unmatched. CDR1 is MGHDK, CDR2 SYGVNS, per germline. The CDR3 DNA reads TGTGCCAGCAGTGAATGGGACAGGGTCTATGGCTACACCTTC. Its protein is CASSEWDRVYGYTF.

This clone was recorded once. The V gene is TRBV7-6, the J gene TRBJ2-1, with D possibly TRBD1 on 5 matching bases. CDR1 is SGHVS and CDR2 is FNYEAQ in the germline V gene. The CDR3 is made up of 14 amino acids. Deletions cut 4 bases from V and 0 bases from J, with 7 bases between. The DNA of the CDR3 is TGTGCCAGCAGCTCCAGGGACTCCTACAATGAGCAGTTCTTC. This gives the protein CASSSRDSYNEQFF.

The V gene is TRBV29-1, the J gene TRBJ1-1; possibly TRBD1 for D (5 bases). The CDR3 has 13 residues. Germline lookup yields CDR1 SQVTM and CDR2 ANQGSEA. V gave up 8 bases and J gave up 3 bases, with 16 bases separating them. The chain's CDR3 is CSIYGGYDTEAFF. CDR3 bases: TGCAGCATTTATGGGGGGTACGACACTGAAGCTTTCTTT.

This sequence joins TRBV7-8 and TRBJ2-7; D gene ambiguous. Trimming pared 1 base from V and 3 bases from J, leaving 10 bases between. Germline CDR1 is SGHVS and CDR2 is FQNEAQ. The CDR3 is 14 amino acids. This CDR3 reads CASSLENSIYEQYF. The CDR3 DNA sequence: TGTGCCAGCAGCTTAGAGAACAGCATCTACGAGCAGTACTTC.

The chain has TRBV28 and TRBJ1-2, with D tentatively TRBD1 (6 bases). This CDR3 contains 12 residues. CDR1 is MDHEN, CDR2 SYDVKM, per germline. V was clipped by 3 bases and J by 8 bases, with 10 bases between them. DNA of the CDR3: TGTGCCAGCAGTTTTACAGGGATCGGCTACACCTTC. Translation: CASSFTGIGYTF.

This chain joins TRBV16 and TRBJ1-5; D ambiguous. V dropped 0 bases and J dropped 13 bases, with 10 bases sitting between them. CDR3 size: 12 residues. CDR1 KGHSY and CDR2 FQNENV come from the germline V gene. The CDR3 DNA follows: TGTGCCAGCAGCCAATCGAAGCGGGCTCAGCATTTT. Translation: CASSQSKRAQHF. Together with reference TRBV16 and TRBJ1-5, the CDR3 gives the full variable domain: GEEVAQTPKHLVRGEGQKAKLYCAPIKGHSYVFWYQQVLKNEFKFLISFQNENVFDETGMPKERFSAKCLPNSPCSLEIQATKLEDSAVYFCASSQSKRAQHFGDGTRLSIL.

This chain uses TRBV5-1 with TRBJ2-7; 9 bases line up with TRBD1. Germline V gene sequence: CDR1 SGHRS, CDR2 YFSETQ. With 4 bases clipped from V and 5 bases from J, the junction kept 7 bases outside the gene matches. The CDR3 totals 14 residues. CDR3 DNA: TGCGCCAGCAGCGACCGGGACAGGGCCCACGAGCAGTACTTC. Translating it yields CASSDRDRAHEQYF.

The chain combines TRBV4-1 with TRBJ2-3, with a tentative D call TRBD1 (5 bases). V lost 0 bases and J lost 0, with 13 bases in between. CDR1 and CDR2 from the germline V gene are MGHRA and YSYEKL. This CDR3 spans 17 amino acids. DNA of the CDR3: TGCGCCAGCAGCCAAGATGGATCAGGGATTAGCACAGATACGCAGTATTTT. Encoded protein: CASSQDGSGISTDTQYF.